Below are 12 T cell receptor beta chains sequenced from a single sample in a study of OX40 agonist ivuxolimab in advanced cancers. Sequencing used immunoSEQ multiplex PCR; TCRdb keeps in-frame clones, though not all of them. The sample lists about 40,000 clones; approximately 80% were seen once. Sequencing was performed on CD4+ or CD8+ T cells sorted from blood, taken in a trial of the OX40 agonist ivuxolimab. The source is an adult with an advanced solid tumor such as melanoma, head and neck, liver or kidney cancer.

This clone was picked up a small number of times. CDR3 amino acids: CASSFGMGAFF. CDR3 nucleotides: TGTGCCAGCAGCTTTGGAATGGGAGCTTTCTTT. The gene calls are TRBV7-2 and TRBJ1-1; no clear D gene. CDR3 length: 11 residues. The V gene lost 3 bases and the J gene lost 10 bases, with 9 bases spanning the gap. Germline V CDR1 and CDR2: SGHTA, FQGNSA.

The CDR3 spells CASSSRQGQYQETQYF. The CDR3 coding sequence is TGTGCCAGCAGTTCCCGACAGGGACAGTACCAAGAGACCCAGTACTTC. The chain uses TRBV27 and TRBJ2-5; 7 bases align to TRBD1. V dropped 4 bases and J dropped 0; count of bases not matched to a gene: 8. Germline CDR1 and CDR2: MNHEY and SMNVEV (reference sequence). This CDR3 contains 16 residues.

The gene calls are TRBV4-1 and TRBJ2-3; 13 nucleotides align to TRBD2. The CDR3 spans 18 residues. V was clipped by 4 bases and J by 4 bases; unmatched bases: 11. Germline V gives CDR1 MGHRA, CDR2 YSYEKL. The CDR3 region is CASSPGLAGPGRADTQYF. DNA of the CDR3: TGCGCCAGCAGCCCGGGACTAGCGGGGCCAGGTAGGGCAGATACGCAGTATTTT.

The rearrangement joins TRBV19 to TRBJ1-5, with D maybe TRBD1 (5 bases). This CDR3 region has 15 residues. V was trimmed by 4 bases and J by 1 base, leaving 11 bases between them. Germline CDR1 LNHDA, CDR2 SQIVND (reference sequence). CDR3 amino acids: CASSTTDSSNQPQHF. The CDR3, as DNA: TGTGCCAGTAGTACCACTGACAGCAGCAATCAGCCCCAGCATTTT.

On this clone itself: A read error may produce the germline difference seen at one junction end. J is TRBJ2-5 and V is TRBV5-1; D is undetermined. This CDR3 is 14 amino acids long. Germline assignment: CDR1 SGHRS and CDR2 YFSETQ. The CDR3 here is CASRLGPYQETQYF. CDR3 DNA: TGCGCCAGCAGATTGGGTCCTTATCAAGAGACCCAGTACTTC.

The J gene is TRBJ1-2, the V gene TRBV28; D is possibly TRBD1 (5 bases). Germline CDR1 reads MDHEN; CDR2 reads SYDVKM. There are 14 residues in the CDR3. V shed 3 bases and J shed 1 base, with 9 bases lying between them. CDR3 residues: CASSFWDGNYGYTF. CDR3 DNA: TGTGCCAGCAGTTTTTGGGACGGTAACTATGGCTACACCTTC.

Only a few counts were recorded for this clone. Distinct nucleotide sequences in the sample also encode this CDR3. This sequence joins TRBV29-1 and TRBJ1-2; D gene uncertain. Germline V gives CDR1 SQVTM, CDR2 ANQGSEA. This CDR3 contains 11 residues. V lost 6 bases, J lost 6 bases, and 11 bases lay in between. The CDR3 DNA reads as TGCAGCGTCCCCGGCTTTGATGGCTACACCTTC. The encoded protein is CSVPGFDGYTF.

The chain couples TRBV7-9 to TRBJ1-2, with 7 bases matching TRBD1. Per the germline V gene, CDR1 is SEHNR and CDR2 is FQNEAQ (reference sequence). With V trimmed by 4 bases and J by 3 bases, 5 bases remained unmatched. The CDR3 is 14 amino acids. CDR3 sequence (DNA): TGTGCCAGCAGCTCAACAGGGGAACACTATGGCTACACCTTC. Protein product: CASSSTGEHYGYTF.

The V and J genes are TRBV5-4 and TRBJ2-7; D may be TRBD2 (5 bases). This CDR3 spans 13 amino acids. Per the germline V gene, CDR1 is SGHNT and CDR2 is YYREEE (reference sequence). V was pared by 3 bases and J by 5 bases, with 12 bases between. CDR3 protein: CASSSGGRDEQYF. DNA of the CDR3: TGTGCCAGCAGCTCTGGCGGGCGAGACGAGCAGTACTTC.

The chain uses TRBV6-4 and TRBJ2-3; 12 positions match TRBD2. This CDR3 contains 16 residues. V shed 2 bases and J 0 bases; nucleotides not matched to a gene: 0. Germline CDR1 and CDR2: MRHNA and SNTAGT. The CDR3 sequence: CASSDGTSGSTDTQYF. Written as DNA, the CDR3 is TGTGCCAGCAGTGACGGGACTAGCGGGAGCACAGATACGCAGTATTTT.

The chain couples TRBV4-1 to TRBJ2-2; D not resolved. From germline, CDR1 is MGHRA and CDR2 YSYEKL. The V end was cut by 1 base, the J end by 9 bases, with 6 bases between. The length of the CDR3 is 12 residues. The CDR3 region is CASSQVGRELFF. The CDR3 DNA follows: TGCGCCAGCAGCCAAGTGGGTCGGGAGCTGTTTTTT.

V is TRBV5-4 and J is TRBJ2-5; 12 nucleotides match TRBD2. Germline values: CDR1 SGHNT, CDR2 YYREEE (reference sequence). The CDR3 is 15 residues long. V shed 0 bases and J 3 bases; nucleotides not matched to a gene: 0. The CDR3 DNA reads TGTGCCAGCAGCTTGGGACTAGCGGGAGAAGAGACCCAGTACTTC. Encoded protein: CASSLGLAGEETQYF.